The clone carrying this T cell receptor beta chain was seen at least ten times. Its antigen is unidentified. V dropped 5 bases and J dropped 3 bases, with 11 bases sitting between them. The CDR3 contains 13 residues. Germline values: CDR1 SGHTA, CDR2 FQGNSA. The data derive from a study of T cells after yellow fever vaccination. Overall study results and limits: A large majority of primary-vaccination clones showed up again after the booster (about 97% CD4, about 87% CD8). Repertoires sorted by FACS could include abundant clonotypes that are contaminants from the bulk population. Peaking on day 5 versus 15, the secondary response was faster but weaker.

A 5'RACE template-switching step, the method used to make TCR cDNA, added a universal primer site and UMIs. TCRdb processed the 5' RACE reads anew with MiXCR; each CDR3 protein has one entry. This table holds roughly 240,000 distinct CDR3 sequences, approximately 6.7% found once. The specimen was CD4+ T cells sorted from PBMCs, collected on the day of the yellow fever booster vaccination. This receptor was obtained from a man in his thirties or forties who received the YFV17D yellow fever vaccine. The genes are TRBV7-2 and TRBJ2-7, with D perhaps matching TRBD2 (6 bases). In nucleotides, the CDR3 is TGTGCCAGCAGCACTAGCCCAGACTACGAGCAGTACTTC. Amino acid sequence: CASSTSPDYEQYF.